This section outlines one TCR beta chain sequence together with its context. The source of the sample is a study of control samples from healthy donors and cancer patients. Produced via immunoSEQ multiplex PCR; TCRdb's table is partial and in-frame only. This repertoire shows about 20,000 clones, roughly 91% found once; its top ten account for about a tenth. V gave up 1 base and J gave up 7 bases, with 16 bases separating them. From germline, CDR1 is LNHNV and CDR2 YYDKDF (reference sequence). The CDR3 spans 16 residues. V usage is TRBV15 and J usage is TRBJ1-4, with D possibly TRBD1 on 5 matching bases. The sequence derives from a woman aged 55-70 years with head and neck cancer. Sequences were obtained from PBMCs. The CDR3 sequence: CATSRASGGGSEKLFF. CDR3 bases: TGTGCCACCAGCAGAGCTTCTGGCGGGGGGAGTGAAAAACTGTTTTTT.